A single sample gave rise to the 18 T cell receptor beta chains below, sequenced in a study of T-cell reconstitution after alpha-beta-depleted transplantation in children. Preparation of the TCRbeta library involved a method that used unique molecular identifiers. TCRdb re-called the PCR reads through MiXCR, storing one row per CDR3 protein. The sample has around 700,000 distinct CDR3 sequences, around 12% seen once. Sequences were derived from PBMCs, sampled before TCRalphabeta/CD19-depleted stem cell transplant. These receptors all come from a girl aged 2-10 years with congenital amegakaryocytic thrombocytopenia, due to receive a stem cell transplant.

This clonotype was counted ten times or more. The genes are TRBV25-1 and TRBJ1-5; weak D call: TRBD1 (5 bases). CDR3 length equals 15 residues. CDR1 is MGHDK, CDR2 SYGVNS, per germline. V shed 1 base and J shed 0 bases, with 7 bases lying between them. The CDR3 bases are TGTGCCAGCAGTGAATCGGGACCTAGCAATCAGCCCCAGCATTTT. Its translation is CASSESGPSNQPQHF.

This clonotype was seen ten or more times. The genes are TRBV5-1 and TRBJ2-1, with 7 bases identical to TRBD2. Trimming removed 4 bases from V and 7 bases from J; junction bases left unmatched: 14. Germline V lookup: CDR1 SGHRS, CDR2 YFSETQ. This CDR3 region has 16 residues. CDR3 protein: CASSVASGLTDNEQFF. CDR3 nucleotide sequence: TGCGCCAGCAGCGTAGCGTCGGGACTAACCGATAATGAGCAGTTCTTC.

The CDR3 loop reads CASSLPQREETQYF. The CDR3, as DNA: TGCGCCAGCAGCTTACCGCAGCGGGAAGAGACCCAGTACTTC. The J gene is TRBJ2-5, the V gene TRBV5-1; TRBD2 might be the D (6 bases). V shed 2 bases and J shed 3 bases, with 11 bases lying between them. Germline CDR1 is SGHRS and CDR2 is YFSETQ. This CDR3 contains 14 residues.

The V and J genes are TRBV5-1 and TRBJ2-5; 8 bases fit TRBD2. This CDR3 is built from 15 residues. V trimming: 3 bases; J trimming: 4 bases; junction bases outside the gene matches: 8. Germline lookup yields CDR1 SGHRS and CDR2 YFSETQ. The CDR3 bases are TGCGCCAGCAGCTCAGCGGGAGCCCGACCAGAGACCCAGTACTTC. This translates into CASSSAGARPETQYF.

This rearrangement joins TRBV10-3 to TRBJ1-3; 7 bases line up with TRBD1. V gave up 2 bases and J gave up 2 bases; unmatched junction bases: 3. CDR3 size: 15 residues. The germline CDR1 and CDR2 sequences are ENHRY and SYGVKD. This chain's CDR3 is CAISEDRAPGNTIYF. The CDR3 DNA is TGTGCCATCAGTGAGGACAGGGCCCCTGGAAACACCATATATTTT.

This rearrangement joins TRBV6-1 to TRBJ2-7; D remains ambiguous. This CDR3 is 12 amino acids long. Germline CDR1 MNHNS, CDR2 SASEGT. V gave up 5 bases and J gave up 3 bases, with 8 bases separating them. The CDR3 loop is CASSLKLYEQYF. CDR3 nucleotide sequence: TGTGCCAGCAGTCTCAAGCTCTACGAGCAGTACTTC.

The CDR3 DNA is TGTGCCAGCAGCCGGGACAGGGGTGAAGTGAGAGCTTTCTTT. It is translated as CASSRDRGEVRAFF. This sequence joins TRBV27 and TRBJ1-1; TRBD1 agrees at 10 bases. Germline values: CDR1 MNHEY, CDR2 SMNVEV (reference sequence). V lost 6 bases and J lost 10; bases outside the gene matches: 11. The CDR3 contains 14 residues.

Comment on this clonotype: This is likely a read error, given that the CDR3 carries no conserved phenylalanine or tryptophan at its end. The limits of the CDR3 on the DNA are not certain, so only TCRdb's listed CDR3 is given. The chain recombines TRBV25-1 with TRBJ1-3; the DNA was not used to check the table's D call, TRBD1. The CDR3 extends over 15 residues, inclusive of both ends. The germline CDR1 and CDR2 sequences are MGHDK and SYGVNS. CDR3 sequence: CASSEGGRNGNTLYS.

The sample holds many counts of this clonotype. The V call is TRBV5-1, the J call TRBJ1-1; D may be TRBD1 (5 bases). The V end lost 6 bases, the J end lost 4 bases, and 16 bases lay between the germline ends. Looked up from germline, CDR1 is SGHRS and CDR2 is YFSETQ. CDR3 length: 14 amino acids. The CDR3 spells CASNQLNGGTEAFF. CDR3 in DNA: TGCGCCAGCAACCAGCTTAACGGGGGCACTGAAGCTTTCTTT.

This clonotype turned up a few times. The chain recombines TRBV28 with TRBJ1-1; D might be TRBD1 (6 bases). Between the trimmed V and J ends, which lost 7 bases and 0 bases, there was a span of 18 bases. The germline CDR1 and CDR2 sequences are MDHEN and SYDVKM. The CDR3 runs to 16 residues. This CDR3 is CASTERKTGLNTEAFF. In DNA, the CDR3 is TGTGCCAGCACCGAACGGAAGACAGGATTGAACACTGAAGCTTTCTTT.

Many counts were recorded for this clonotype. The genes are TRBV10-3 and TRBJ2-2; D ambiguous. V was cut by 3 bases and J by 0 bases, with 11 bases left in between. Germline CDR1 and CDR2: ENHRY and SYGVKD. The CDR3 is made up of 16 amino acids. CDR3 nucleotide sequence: TGTGCCATCAGTGATGGGCTAGTCCCGAACACCGGGGAGCTGTTTTTT. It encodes CAISDGLVPNTGELFF.

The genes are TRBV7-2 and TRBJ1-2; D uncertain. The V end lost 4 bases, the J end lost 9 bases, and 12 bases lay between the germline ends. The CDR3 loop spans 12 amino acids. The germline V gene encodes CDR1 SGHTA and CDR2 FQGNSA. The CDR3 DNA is TGTGCCAGCAGCTCGGACCCGAGTTGCTACACCTTC. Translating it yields CASSSDPSCYTF.

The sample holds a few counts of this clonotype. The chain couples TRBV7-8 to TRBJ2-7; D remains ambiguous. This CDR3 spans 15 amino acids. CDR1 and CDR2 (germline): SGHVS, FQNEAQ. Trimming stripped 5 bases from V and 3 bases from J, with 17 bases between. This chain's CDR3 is CASSPHATTNYEQYF. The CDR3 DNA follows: TGTGCCAGCAGCCCACACGCCACTACGAACTACGAGCAGTACTTC.

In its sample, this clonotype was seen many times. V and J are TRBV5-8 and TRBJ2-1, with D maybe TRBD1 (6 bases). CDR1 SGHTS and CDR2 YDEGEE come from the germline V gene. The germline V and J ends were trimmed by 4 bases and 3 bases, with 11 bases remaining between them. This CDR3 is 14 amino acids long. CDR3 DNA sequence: TGTGCCAGCAGCAGACAGGCCAACTACAATGAGCAGTTCTTC. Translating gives CASSRQANYNEQFF.

The CDR3 bases are TGTGCCACCAGCCGGAACGGGGCGTGGACCAAAAACATTCAGTACTTC. Residues: CATSRNGAWTKNIQYF. The rearrangement uses TRBV15 and TRBJ2-4; D could derive from TRBD1 or TRBD2 (5 bases each). This CDR3 is built from 16 residues. Trimming took off 5 bases at V and 2 bases at J, with 16 bases between the two ends. Germline assignment: CDR1 LNHNV and CDR2 YYDKDF (reference sequence).

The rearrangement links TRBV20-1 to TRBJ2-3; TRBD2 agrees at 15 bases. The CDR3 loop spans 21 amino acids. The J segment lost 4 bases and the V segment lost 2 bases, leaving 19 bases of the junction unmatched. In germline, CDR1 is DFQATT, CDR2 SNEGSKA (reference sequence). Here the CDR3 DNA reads TGCAGTGCTAGACCCCTTCTCCGGCCGGGACTAGCGGGAGGTCGCGCAGATACGCAGTATTTT. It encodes CSARPLLRPGLAGGRADTQYF.

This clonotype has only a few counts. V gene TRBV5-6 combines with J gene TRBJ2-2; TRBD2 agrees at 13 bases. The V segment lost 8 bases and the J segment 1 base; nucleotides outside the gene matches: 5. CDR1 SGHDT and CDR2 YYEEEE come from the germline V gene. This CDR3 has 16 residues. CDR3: CARLAGGPRNTGELFF. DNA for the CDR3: TGTGCCAGACTAGCGGGAGGGCCGAGGAACACCGGGGAGCTGTTTTTT. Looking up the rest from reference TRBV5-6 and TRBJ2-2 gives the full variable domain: DAGVTQSPTHLIKTRGQQVTLRCSPKSGHDTVSWYQQALGQGPQFIFQYYEEEERQRGNFPDRFSGHQFPNYSSELNVNALLLGDSALYLCARLAGGPRNTGELFFGEGSRLTVL.

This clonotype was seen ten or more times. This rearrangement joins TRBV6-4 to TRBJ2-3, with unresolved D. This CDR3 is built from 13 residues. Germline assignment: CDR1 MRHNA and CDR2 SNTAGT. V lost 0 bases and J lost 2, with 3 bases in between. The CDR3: CASSDSITDTQYF. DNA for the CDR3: TGTGCCAGCAGTGACTCGATCACAGATACGCAGTATTTT.